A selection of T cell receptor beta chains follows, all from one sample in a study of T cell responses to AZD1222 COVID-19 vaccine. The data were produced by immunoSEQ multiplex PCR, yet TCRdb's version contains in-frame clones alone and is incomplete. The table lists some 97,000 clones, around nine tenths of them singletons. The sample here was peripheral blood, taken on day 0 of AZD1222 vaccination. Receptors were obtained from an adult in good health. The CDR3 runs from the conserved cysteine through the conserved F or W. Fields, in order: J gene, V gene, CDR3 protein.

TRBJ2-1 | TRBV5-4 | CASSKQDYNEQFF
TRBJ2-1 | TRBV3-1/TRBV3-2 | CASSPGLAGQSYNEQFF
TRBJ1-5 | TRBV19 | CASSIDPRGRGFYSNQPQHF
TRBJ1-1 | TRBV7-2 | CASSLEGLMNTEAFF
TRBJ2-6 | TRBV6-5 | CASSLGKAGANVLTF
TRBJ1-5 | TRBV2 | CATSPSSRNQPQHF
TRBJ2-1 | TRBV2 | CASSTTGYNEQFF
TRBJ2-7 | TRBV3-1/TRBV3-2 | CASTPMGGRGQYF
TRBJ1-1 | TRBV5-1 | CASSSGKGTTEAFF
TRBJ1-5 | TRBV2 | CASSDVTGNQPQHF
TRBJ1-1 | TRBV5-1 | CASSLEPGANTEAFF
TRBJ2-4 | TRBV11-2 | CASSLGGGGKNIQYF
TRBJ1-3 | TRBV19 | CASSIVAKRNTIYF